The T cell receptor beta chain under discussion was sequenced for a study of post-analysis software for immune sequencing data. Overall study: Disease courses included relapsing-remitting, secondary progressive and progressive-relapsing multiple sclerosis.

Libraries were made from TCR beta cDNA, and they carried unique molecular identifiers. Input amounts of 1 to 10 million T cells were used. These gave 500,000 or so cDNA molecules, so each molecule approximated one T cell. TCRdb processed the PCR reads anew with MiXCR; each CDR3 protein has one entry. Found here are some 700,000 distinct CDR3 sequences, around 64% of them singletons; the top ten hold about 11%. Remarks on this clonotype: The antigen remains unidentified.

General study findings and limits: Patients with multiple sclerosis recorded significantly lower normalized Chao1 diversity than controls, the study found. Samples made in the same batch grouped tightly together by F measure.

The sequenced material came from blood. This receptor was taken from a girl aged 2 to 9 with multiple sclerosis.

The CDR3: CASSEDPTGQLEQFF. The CDR3 DNA is TGTGCCAGCAGTGAAGATCCCACGGGGCAACTTGAGCAGTTCTTC. The rearrangement uses TRBV2 and TRBJ2-1; D may be TRBD1 or TRBD2 (5 bases each). Trimming removed 1 base at V and 9 bases at J, with 16 bases between. The germline gives CDR1 SNHLY, CDR2 FYNNEI. The length of the CDR3 is 15 residues.